The 11 T cell receptor beta chains below all came from one sample that was sequenced in a study of blood T cell repertoires in COVID-19. Produced via immunoSEQ multiplex PCR; TCRdb's table is partial and in-frame only. The sample includes about 100,000 clones, more than 70% seen only once; the top ten take approximately 4%. The sample taken for sequencing was peripheral blood. The receptors derive from a human donor in a cohort sampled during active COVID-19.

The chain uses TRBV25-1 and TRBJ1-2; D is ambiguous. Between the trimmed V and J ends, which lost 6 bases and 6 bases, there was a span of 14 bases. CDR1 is MGHDK, CDR2 SYGVNS, per germline. The CDR3 extends over 13 amino acids. The CDR3: CASSAKTSHGYTF. CDR3 coding DNA: TGTGCCAGCAGCGCTAAGACTTCGCATGGCTACACCTTC.

This chain connects TRBV27 to TRBJ2-7; TRBD1 matches at 10 bases. The germline V gene has CDR1 MNHEY and CDR2 SMNVEV (reference sequence). The V and J ends lost 6 bases and 3 bases, in that order; junction bases with no gene match: 2. The CDR3 runs 13 residues. This CDR3 is CASSRDRGYEQYF. CDR3 sequence (DNA): TGTGCCAGCAGCCGGGACAGGGGCTACGAGCAGTACTTC.

This CDR3 reads CASSPAPSSYNEQFF. CDR3 nucleotides: TGTGCCAGCAGCCCCGCGCCAAGCTCCTACAATGAGCAGTTCTTC. This chain connects TRBV5-4 to TRBJ2-1; D is unresolved. Germline V CDR1 and CDR2: SGHNT, YYREEE (reference sequence). The CDR3 covers 15 residues. With 4 bases removed from V and 0 bases from J, the gap between germline ends came to 11 bases.

The CDR3 region is CASRPGQDFTGELFF. DNA of the CDR3: TGTGCCAGTAGACCGGGACAGGACTTCACCGGGGAGCTGTTTTTT. V gene TRBV19 combines with J gene TRBJ2-2; 8 bases fit TRBD1. The CDR3 loop spans 15 amino acids. The trim removed 6 bases at V and 4 bases at J, leaving 7 bases unmatched. Germline V lookup: CDR1 LNHDA, CDR2 SQIVND (reference sequence).

J is TRBJ1-1 and V is TRBV20-1; the D gene is possibly TRBD1 (5 bases). The CDR3 contains 11 residues. Germline CDR1 reads DFQATT; CDR2 reads SNEGSKA (reference sequence). Trimming pared 1 base from V and 9 bases from J, leaving 9 bases between. The CDR3 DNA follows: TGCAGTGCTAGAGGGACATCTCAAGCTTTCTTT. The encoded protein is CSARGTSQAFF.

The chain joins TRBV9 to TRBJ2-1, with 11 positions matching TRBD2. The J segment lost 4 bases and the V segment lost 3 bases, leaving 6 bases of the junction unmatched. CDR1 is SGDLS and CDR2 is YYNGEE in the germline V gene. This CDR3 spans 16 amino acids. This chain's CDR3 is CASSGLGLADYNEQFF. DNA of the CDR3: TGTGCCAGCAGCGGACTGGGACTAGCGGATTACAATGAGCAGTTCTTC.

V is TRBV24-1 and J is TRBJ2-3, with 8 bases fitting TRBD1. The CDR3 covers 14 residues. With V trimmed by 7 bases and J by 3 bases, 5 bases remained unmatched. In germline, CDR1 is KGHDR, CDR2 SFDVKD. The chain's CDR3 is CATSLTGETDTQYF. The CDR3 DNA reads TGTGCCACCAGCCTGACAGGGGAGACAGATACGCAGTATTTT.

The chain combines TRBV14 with TRBJ2-3; 12 bases match TRBD2. With V trimmed by 3 bases and J by 0 bases, 7 bases remained unmatched. This CDR3 spans 18 amino acids. Germline CDR1 reads SGHDN; CDR2 reads FVKESK. CDR3 protein: CASSQGRTSGVSTDTQYF. DNA of the CDR3: TGTGCCAGCAGCCAGGGTCGGACTAGCGGGGTCAGCACAGATACGCAGTATTTT.

V is TRBV30 and J is TRBJ2-2, with 7 bases identical to TRBD1. CDR3 length: 18 residues. CDR1 GTSNPN and CDR2 SVGIG come from the germline V gene (reference sequence). The J segment lost 4 bases and the V segment lost 2 bases, leaving 16 bases of the junction unmatched. The CDR3 loop is CAWSLGGVGRPTTGELFF. The CDR3 DNA is TGTGCCTGGAGTCTAGGGGGCGTCGGGCGGCCAACCACCGGGGAGCTGTTTTTT.

The genes are TRBV2 and TRBJ2-3; 9 nucleotides align to TRBD1. The V and J ends lost 6 bases and 5 bases, in that order; junction bases with no gene match: 6. CDR3 length: 14 residues. Germline CDR1 reads SNHLY; CDR2 reads FYNNEI. CDR3 sequence (DNA): TGTGCCAGCAGCCTGATGGGACAGGGAGATACGCAGTATTTT. It specifies CASSLMGQGDTQYF.

The chain couples TRBV3-1 (or the pseudogene TRBV3-2) to TRBJ2-6, with D hard to call. This CDR3 is built from 15 residues. CDR1 is LGHDT, CDR2 YNNKEL, per germline (reference sequence). V lost 4 bases, J lost 0 bases, and 7 bases lay in between. The CDR3 sequence is CASSPPGSGANVLTF. The DNA of the CDR3 is TGTGCCAGCAGCCCCCCAGGCTCTGGGGCCAACGTCCTGACTTTC.